The 19 T cell receptor beta chains below were found in one sample sequenced in a study of T cell responses to AZD1222 COVID-19 vaccine. This table comes from immunoSEQ multiplex PCR, and its TCRdb copy is limited to in-frame clones, with some not included. The table includes 75,000 to 100,000 clones, around 94% detected once. Source: peripheral blood, taken on day 0 of AZD1222 vaccination. The receptor set was obtained from an adult in good health.

The chain joins TRBV4-3 to TRBJ2-2, with 7 bases matching TRBD1. Losses at the gene ends were 0 bases for V and 4 bases for J; bases not matched to a gene: 8. The CDR3 length is 17 residues. Per the germline V gene, CDR1 is LGHNA and CDR2 is YSLEER. CDR3 sequence reads: CASSQDIWTGVTGELFF. The CDR3 DNA sequence: TGCGCCAGCAGCCAAGATATCTGGACAGGAGTCACCGGGGAGCTGTTTTTT.

V usage is TRBV24-1 and J usage is TRBJ1-2; no firm D call. The CDR3 loop spans 15 amino acids. Germline CDR1 KGHDR, CDR2 SFDVKD. V lost 3 bases, J lost 4 bases, and 14 bases lay in between. The CDR3 sequence is CATSDPTPAGYGYTF. In nucleotides, the CDR3 is TGTGCCACCAGTGATCCTACCCCAGCGGGCTATGGCTACACCTTC.

The chain couples TRBV6-6 to TRBJ1-4, with D tentatively TRBD1 (6 bases). Germline V gene sequence: CDR1 MNHNY, CDR2 SVGAGI (reference sequence). V dropped 6 bases and J dropped 6 bases, with 14 bases sitting between them. The CDR3 runs 14 residues. CDR3 coding DNA: TGTGCCAGCAGAACAGGGAGGGGATATGAAAAACTGTTTTTT. Amino acids: CASRTGRGYEKLFF.

This rearrangement joins TRBV28 to TRBJ1-2; possibly TRBD1 for D (5 bases). V was pared by 4 bases and J by 3 bases, with 12 bases between. The CDR3 is 14 residues long. CDR1 is MDHEN, CDR2 SYDVKM, per germline. CDR3 sequence (DNA): TGTGCCAGCAGTTCACCCGGGACGGACTATGGCTACACCTTC. Its translation is CASSSPGTDYGYTF.

The V and J genes are TRBV7-2 and TRBJ1-2; tentative D call: TRBD1 (5 bases). The germline gives CDR1 SGHTA, CDR2 FQGNSA. The CDR3 has 13 residues. V lost 5 bases and J 13 bases, leaving 20 bases between the germline ends. The CDR3 coding sequence is TGTGCCAGCAGCCCCCAAGAGGCCGGGGCCCGCACCTTC. This codes for CASSPQEAGARTF.

J is TRBJ2-3 and V is TRBV6-1; 8 nucleotides line up with TRBD1. Losses at the gene ends were 3 bases for V and 9 bases for J; bases not matched to a gene: 5. There are 13 residues in the CDR3. Germline V gene sequence: CDR1 MNHNS, CDR2 SASEGT. This CDR3 reads CASSEDRVETQYF. Written as DNA, the CDR3 is TGTGCCAGCAGTGAGGACAGGGTAGAAACGCAGTATTTT.

The chain employs TRBV5-6 and TRBJ1-6; TRBD1 matches 10 bases. The ends lost 3 bases at V and 6 bases at J; junction bases unmatched: 3. Germline CDR1 is SGHDT and CDR2 is YYEEEE. The CDR3 has 15 amino acids. CDR3 amino acids: CASSSRQGANSPLHF. In nucleotides, the CDR3 is TGTGCCAGCAGCTCCAGACAGGGGGCTAATTCACCCCTCCACTTT.

A single count supports this clone. The chain joins TRBV7-2 to TRBJ2-3; 8 bases match TRBD2. The germline gives CDR1 SGHTA, CDR2 FQGNSA. The CDR3 has 14 residues. V dropped 2 bases and J dropped 8; count of bases not matched to a gene: 6. CDR3: CASSLSLAGGTQYF. In DNA form, the CDR3 reads TGTGCCAGCAGCTTAAGTCTGGCGGGGGGTACGCAGTATTTT.

The chain joins TRBV18 to TRBJ1-5, with TRBD1 matching 7 bases. V shed 0 bases, J shed 2 bases, and the junction held 4 bases outside the gene matches. Germline lookup yields CDR1 KGHSH and CDR2 LQKENI. CDR3 size: 16 residues. CDR3 amino acids: CASSPPTGEGNQPQHF. The CDR3 DNA follows: TGTGCCAGCTCACCACCCACAGGGGAGGGCAATCAGCCCCAGCATTTT.

V is TRBV5-1 and J is TRBJ2-7; no clear D gene. This CDR3 is built from 11 residues. Germline CDR1 SGHRS, CDR2 YFSETQ. Trimming stripped 4 bases from V and 4 bases from J, with 6 bases between. CDR3 residues: CASSVGYEQYF. The DNA of the CDR3 is TGCGCCAGCAGCGTGGGATACGAGCAGTACTTC.

The chain uses TRBV6-5 and TRBJ2-7, with 8 positions matching TRBD1. There are 14 residues in the CDR3. J lost 2 bases, V lost 6 bases, and 6 bases had no gene match. In germline, CDR1 is MNHEY, CDR2 SVGAGI. The CDR3 loop is CASRTGTGTYEQYF. The CDR3 DNA reads TGTGCCAGCAGAACCGGGACAGGAACCTACGAGCAGTACTTC.

V and J are TRBV5-1 and TRBJ2-2; TRBD1 or TRBD2 may be the D gene (6 bases each). This CDR3 is built from 14 residues. V lost 0 bases, J lost 6 bases, and 9 bases lay in between. CDR1 and CDR2 from the germline V gene are SGHRS and YFSETQ. As DNA, the CDR3 is TGCGCCAGCAGCTTGGCTGGGGGGCCCGGGGAGCTGTTTTTT. This sequence encodes CASSLAGGPGELFF.

CDR3: CASVRTNMNTEAFF. CDR3 in DNA: TGTGCTAGTGTCCGCACCAACATGAACACTGAAGCTTTCTTT. This rearrangement joins TRBV12-5 to TRBJ1-1; no clear D gene. CDR1 is LGHNT and CDR2 is FRNRAP in the germline V gene. Trimming stripped 7 bases from V and 0 bases from J, with 12 bases between. The CDR3 loop spans 14 amino acids. Using reference TRBV12-5 and TRBJ1-1 for the parts outside the CDR3, the full variable domain is DARVTQTPRHKVTEMGQEVTMRCQPILGHNTVFWYRQTMMQGLELLAYFRNRAPLDDSGMPKDRFSAEMPDATLATLKIQPSEPRDSAVYFCASVRTNMNTEAFFGQGTRLTVV.

The chain carries TRBV18 and TRBJ1-1; D may be TRBD1 (6 bases). The V gene lost 6 bases and the J gene lost 2 bases, with 10 bases spanning the gap. The CDR3 is 13 residues long. Per the germline V gene, CDR1 is KGHSH and CDR2 is LQKENI. The CDR3 DNA follows: TGTGCCAGCTCCCAAGGGGGAAACACTGAAGCTTTCTTT. It encodes CASSQGGNTEAFF.

This chain connects TRBV28 to TRBJ2-5, with D unclear. Germline V lookup: CDR1 MDHEN, CDR2 SYDVKM. CDR3 length equals 15 residues. V lost 4 bases to trimming and J lost 2 bases, with 14 bases between them. CDR3 in amino acids: CASSSLTTRQETQYF. The CDR3 region has the DNA TGTGCCAGCAGTTCCCTCACGACACGTCAAGAGACCCAGTACTTC.

The rearrangement uses TRBV28 and TRBJ2-3; 8 bases are a match to TRBD2. In germline, CDR1 is MDHEN, CDR2 SYDVKM. The CDR3 spans 16 residues. J gave up 3 bases and V 1 base, and 6 bases lay outside the gene matches. CDR3 sequence (DNA): TGTGCCAGCAGTTTATCCCCGGGAGGGAAGACAGATACGCAGTATTTT. Amino acids: CASSLSPGGKTDTQYF.

The chain has TRBV2 and TRBJ2-7, with 8 bases lining up with TRBD2. Per germline, CDR1 SNHLY and CDR2 FYNNEI. This CDR3 has 16 residues. After removal of 11 bases from V and 1 base from J, the junction contained 16 bases not matched to a gene. The CDR3 DNA follows: TGTGCCTCCCGAGCGGCTAGCGGGTTTAATTCCTACGAGCAGTACTTC. This codes for CASRAASGFNSYEQYF. The variable domain in full, completed from reference TRBV2 and TRBJ2-7, reads EPEVTQTPSHQVTQMGQEVILRCVPISNHLYFYWYRQILGQKVEFLVSFYNNEISEKSEIFDDQFSVERPDGSNFTLKIRSTKLEDSAMYFCASRAASGFNSYEQYFGPGTRLTVT.

V is TRBV6-5 and J is TRBJ2-7; 7 nucleotides agree with TRBD1. Unmatched junction bases numbered 8, after V lost 6 bases and J lost 0 bases. CDR1 MNHEY and CDR2 SVGAGI come from the germline V gene. CDR3 size: 15 residues. The CDR3 loop reads CASRATGRSSYEQYF. Here the CDR3 DNA reads TGTGCCAGCAGAGCGACAGGGCGAAGCTCCTACGAGCAGTACTTC.

The DNA of the CDR3 is TGTGCCAGCAGCGGCCGGGGACAGGGAATCTATGGCTACACCTTC. Translated, it gives CASSGRGQGIYGYTF. This chain connects TRBV9 to TRBJ1-2, with TRBD1 matching over 9 bases. Germline trimming cut 3 bases from V and 4 bases from J; bases unmatched to any gene: 7. CDR3 length equals 15 residues. Germline V lookup: CDR1 SGDLS, CDR2 YYNGEE.